This T cell receptor beta chain was retrieved from a study of cytomegalovirus exposure and HLA in healthy donors. Background on the study: In an early release, HLA-typed donors contributed approximately 80 million unique TCR sequences. Study conclusions and caveats: Donor immune exposure was known only as CMV serostatus.

The CDR3 extends over 16 amino acids. Germline CDR1 SEHNR, CDR2 FQNEAQ (reference sequence). V was clipped by 5 bases and J by 0 bases, with 13 bases between them. Remarks on this clone: The antigen remains undetermined.

A multiplex PCR was run with 60 Vbeta primers and 13 Jbeta primers. This table comes from immunoSEQ multiplex PCR, and its TCRdb copy is limited to in-frame clones, with some not included. This table has roughly 180,000 clones, more than 80% appearing once. This receptor was obtained from a man between 18 and 35 years old in good health and CMV-seronegative. The chain is built from TRBV7-9 and TRBJ2-2, with D possibly matching TRBD1 (6 bases). The source material was PBMCs. The CDR3 DNA follows: TGTGCCAGCAGCCCGATGGGGACAACGAACACCGGGGAGCTGTTTTTT. Translated: CASSPMGTTNTGELFF.